The present entry profiles one T cell receptor (beta chain) with its context. One entry per CDR3 protein results from TCRdb running MiXCR on the RACE reads. Found here are approximately 71,000 distinct CDR3 sequences, more than 8% of them singletons; the top ten hold approximately 3%. Described time point: patch test 1, 2 weeks after DPC sensitization. Treatment indicated: therapeutic diphenylcyclopropenone sensitization with weekly scalp DPC. The sample comes from a study of human T cells and chemical hapten exposure. From germline, CDR1 is LGHNA and CDR2 YSLEER. Trimming removed 0 bases at V and 3 bases at J, with 8 bases between. This CDR3 comprises 14 residues.

The receptor was derived from a woman in her thirties or forties with alopecia areata. Some clones in this sample may be carry-over from other donors' samples. The source material was whole blood, sampled in connection with sensitization to the hapten diphenylcyclopropenone (DPC). This chain connects TRBV4-3 to TRBJ1-1, with a possible D match to TRBD1 (5 bases). This CDR3 reads CASSQDAGDTEAFF. The CDR3 DNA is TGCGCCAGCAGCCAAGATGCGGGGGACACTGAAGCTTTCTTT.